The TCR beta chain under discussion was sequenced for a study of T cell responses to AZD1222 COVID-19 vaccine. Study-wide findings and caveats: Females outnumbered males among donors, who were mostly white British; clonal diversity was possibly underestimated. The study identified only a handful of AZD1222 recipients as seropositive at baseline.

The data were produced by immunoSEQ multiplex PCR, yet TCRdb's version contains in-frame clones alone and is incomplete. The sample records about 46,000 clones, 85% to 90% being singletons. With respect to this clone: Its target is unknown.

V gave up 1 base and J gave up 3 bases, with 10 bases separating them. CDR3 size: 14 residues. In germline, CDR1 is MNHEY, CDR2 SMNVEV (reference sequence). This TCR was sampled from an adult who received the AZD1222 COVID-19 vaccine. The sequenced sample was peripheral blood, obtained 28 days after the second AZD1222 dose. The V call is TRBV27, the J call TRBJ2-7, with a possible D match to TRBD2 (6 bases). The CDR3 region is CASSLLGGDYEQYF. For the CDR3, the DNA is TGTGCCAGCAGTTTATTAGGCGGGGACTACGAGCAGTACTTC.